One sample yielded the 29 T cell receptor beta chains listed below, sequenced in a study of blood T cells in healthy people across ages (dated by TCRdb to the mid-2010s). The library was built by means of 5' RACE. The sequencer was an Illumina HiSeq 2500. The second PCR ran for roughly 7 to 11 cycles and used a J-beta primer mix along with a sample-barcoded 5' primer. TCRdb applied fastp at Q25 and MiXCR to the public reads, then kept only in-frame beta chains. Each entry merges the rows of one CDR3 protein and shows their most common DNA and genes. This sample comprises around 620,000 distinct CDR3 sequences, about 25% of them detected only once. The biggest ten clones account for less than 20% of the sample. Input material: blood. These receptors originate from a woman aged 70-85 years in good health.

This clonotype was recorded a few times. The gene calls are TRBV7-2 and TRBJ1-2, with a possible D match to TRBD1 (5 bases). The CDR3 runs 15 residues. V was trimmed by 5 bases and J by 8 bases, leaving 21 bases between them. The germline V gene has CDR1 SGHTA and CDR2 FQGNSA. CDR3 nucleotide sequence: TGTGCCAGCAGCCCAAGGGACCTCGCTATGGCCGGCTACACCTTC. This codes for CASSPRDLAMAGYTF.

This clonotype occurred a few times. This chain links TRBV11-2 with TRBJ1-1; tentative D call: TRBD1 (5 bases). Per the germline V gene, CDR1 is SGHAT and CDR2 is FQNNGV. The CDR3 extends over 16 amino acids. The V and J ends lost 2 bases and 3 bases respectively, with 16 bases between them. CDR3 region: CASSLRSGSTDTEAFF. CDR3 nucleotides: TGTGCCAGCAGCTTAAGGTCAGGGAGTACGGACACTGAAGCTTTCTTT. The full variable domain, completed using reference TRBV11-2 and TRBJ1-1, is EAGVAQSPRYKIIEKRQSVAFWCNPISGHATLYWYQQILGQGPKLLIQFQNNGVVDDSQLPKDRFSAERLKGVDSTLKIQPAKLEDSAVYLCASSLRSGSTDTEAFFGQGTRLTVV.

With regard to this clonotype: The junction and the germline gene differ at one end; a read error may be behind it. DNA for the CDR3: TGTGCCAGCAGTTTCAGGGATCTGGGCCGGAGCTCCTACAATGAGCAGTCCTTC. Protein product: CASSFRDLGRSSYNEQSF. The chain recombines TRBV6-2 or TRBV6-3 with TRBJ2-1; a weak D match, TRBD1 (5 bases). The CDR3 runs 18 residues. CDR1 and CDR2 from the germline V gene are MNHEY and SVGEGT.

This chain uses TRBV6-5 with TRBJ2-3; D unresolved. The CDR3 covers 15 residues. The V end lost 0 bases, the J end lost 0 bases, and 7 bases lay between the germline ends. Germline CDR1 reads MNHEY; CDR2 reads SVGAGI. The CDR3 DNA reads TGTGCCAGCAGTTACTCCGGTCGTAGCACAGATACGCAGTATTTT. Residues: CASSYSGRSTDTQYF.

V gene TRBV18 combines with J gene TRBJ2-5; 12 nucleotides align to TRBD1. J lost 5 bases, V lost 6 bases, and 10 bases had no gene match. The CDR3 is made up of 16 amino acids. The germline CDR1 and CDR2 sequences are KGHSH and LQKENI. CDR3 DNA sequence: TGTGCCAGCTCGCAGGCCGGGACAGGGGGCGCCGAGACCCAGTACTTC. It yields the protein CASSQAGTGGAETQYF.

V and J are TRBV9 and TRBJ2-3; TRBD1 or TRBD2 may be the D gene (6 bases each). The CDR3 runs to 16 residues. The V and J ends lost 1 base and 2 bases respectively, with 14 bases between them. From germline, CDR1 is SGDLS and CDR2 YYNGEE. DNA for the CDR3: TGTGCCAGCAGCGTAATAGGGGGGTCCTCCACAGATACGCAGTATTTT. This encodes CASSVIGGSSTDTQYF.

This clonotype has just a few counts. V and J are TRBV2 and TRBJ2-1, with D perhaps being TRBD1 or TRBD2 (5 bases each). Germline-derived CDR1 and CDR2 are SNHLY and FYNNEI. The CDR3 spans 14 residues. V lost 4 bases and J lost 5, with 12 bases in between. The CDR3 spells CASSAERGNNEQFF. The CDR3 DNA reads TGTGCCAGCAGTGCTGAGAGGGGTAACAATGAGCAGTTCTTC.

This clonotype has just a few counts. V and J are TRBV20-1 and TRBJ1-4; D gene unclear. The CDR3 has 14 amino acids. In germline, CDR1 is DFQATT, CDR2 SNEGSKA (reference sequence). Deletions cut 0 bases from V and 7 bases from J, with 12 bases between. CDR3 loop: CSARDPQTAEKLFF. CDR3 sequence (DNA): TGCAGTGCTAGAGATCCCCAGACGGCTGAAAAACTGTTTTTT.

CDR3 nucleotide sequence: TGTGCCAGCAGCTTCGCACAGAACACTGAAGCTTTCTTT. Its translation: CASSFAQNTEAFF. The rearrangement uses TRBV7-2 and TRBJ1-1; no reliable D call. The germline CDR1 and CDR2 sequences are SGHTA and FQGNSA. The CDR3 contains 13 residues. Trimming removed 3 bases at V and 1 base at J, with 6 bases between.

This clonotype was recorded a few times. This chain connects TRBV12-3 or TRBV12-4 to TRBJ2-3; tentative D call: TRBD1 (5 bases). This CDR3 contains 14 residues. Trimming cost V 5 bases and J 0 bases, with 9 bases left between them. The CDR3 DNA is TGTGCCAGCAGTCCGGACACTAGCACAGATACGCAGTATTTT. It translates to CASSPDTSTDTQYF.

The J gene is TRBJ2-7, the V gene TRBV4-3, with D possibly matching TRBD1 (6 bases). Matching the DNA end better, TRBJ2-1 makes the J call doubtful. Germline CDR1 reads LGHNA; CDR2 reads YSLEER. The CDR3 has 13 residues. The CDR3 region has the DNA TGCGCCAGCAGCCAAGATGTCAGGGGTGAGCAGTTCTTC. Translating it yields CASSQDVRGEQFF.

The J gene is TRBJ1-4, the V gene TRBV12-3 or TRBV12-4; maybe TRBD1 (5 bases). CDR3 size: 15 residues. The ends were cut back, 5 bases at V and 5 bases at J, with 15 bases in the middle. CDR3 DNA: TGTGCCAGCAGTACCCGACAGTCCCTAAATGAAAAACTGTTTTTT. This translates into CASSTRQSLNEKLFF.

As DNA, the CDR3 is TGCAGTGCTAGAGATCGACGGGGAGCTAATGAAAAACTGTTTTTT. It encodes CSARDRRGANEKLFF. The chain joins TRBV20-1 to TRBJ1-4, with D unclear. CDR1 DFQATT and CDR2 SNEGSKA come from the germline V gene (reference sequence). The ends were cut back, 0 bases at V and 3 bases at J, with 11 bases in the middle. This CDR3 is built from 15 residues.

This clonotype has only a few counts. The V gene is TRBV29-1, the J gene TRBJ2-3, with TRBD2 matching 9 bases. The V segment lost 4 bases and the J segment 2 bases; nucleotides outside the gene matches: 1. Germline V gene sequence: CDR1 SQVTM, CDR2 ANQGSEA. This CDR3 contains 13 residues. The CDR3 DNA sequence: TGCAGCGTTGTAGCGGGGGACACAGATACGCAGTATTTT. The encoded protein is CSVVAGDTDTQYF.

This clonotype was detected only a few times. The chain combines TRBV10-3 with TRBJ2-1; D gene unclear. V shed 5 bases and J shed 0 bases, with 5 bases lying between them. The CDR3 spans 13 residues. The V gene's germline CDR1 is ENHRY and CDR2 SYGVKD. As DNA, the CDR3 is TGTGCCATCAGTCAGGACTCCTACAATGAGCAGTTCTTC. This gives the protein CAISQDSYNEQFF.

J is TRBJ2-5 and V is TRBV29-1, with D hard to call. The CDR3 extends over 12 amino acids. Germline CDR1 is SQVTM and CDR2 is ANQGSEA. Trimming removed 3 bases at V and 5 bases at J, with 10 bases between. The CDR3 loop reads CSVDLTGETQYF. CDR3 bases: TGCAGCGTTGATTTAACCGGGGAGACCCAGTACTTC.

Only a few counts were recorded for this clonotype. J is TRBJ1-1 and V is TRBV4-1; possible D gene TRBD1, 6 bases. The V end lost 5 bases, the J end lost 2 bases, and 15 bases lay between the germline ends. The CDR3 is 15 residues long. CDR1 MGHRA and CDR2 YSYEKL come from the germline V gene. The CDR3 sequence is CASSSEAGANTEAFF. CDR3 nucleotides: TGCGCCAGCAGCTCCGAGGCAGGGGCCAACACTGAAGCTTTCTTT.

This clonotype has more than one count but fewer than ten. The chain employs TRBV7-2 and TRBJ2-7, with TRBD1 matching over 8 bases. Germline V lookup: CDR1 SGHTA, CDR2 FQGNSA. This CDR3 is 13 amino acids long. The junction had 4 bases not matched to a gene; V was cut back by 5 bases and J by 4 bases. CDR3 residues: CASSPTGEYEQYF. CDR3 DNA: TGTGCCAGCAGCCCGACAGGGGAGTACGAGCAGTACTTC.

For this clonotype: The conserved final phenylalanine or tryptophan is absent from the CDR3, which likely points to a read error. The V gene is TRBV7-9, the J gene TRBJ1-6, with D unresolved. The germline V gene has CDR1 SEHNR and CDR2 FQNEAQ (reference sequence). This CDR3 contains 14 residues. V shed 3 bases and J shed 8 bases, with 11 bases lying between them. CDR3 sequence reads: CASSLGGYDSPLHL. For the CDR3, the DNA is TGTGCCAGCAGCTTGGGAGGGTATGATTCACCCCTCCACCTT.

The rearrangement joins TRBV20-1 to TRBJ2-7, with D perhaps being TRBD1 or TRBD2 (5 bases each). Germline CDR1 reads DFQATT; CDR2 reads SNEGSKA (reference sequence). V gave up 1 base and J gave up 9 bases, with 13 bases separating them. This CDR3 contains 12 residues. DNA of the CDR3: TGCAGTGCTAGAGCCGACAGCCGGGGGCAGTACTTC. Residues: CSARADSRGQYF.

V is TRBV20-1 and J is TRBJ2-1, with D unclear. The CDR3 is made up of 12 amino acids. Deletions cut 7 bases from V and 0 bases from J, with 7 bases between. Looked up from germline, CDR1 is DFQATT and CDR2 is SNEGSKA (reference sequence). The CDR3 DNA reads TGCAGTGGAGCGAGCTCCTACAATGAGCAGTTCTTC. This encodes CSGASSYNEQFF.

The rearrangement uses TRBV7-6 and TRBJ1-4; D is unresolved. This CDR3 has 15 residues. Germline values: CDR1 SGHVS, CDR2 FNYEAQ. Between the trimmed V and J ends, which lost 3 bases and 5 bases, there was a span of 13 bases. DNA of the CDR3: TGTGCCAGCAGCTTGTGTGGGCAACGGAATGAAAAACTGTTTTTT. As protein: CASSLCGQRNEKLFF.

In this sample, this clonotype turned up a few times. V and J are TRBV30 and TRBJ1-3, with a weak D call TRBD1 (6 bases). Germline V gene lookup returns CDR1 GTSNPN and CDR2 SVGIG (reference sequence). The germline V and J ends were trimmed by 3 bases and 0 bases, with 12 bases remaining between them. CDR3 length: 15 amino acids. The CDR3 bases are TGTGCCTGGAGCCCCGGACAGTACTCTGGAAACACCATATATTTT. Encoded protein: CAWSPGQYSGNTIYF.

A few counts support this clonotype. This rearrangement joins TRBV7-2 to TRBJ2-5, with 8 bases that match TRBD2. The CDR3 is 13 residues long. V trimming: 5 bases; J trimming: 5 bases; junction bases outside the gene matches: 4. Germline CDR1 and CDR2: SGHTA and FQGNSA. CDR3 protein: CASSAGLVETQYF. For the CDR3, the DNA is TGTGCCAGCAGCGCGGGACTAGTCGAGACCCAGTACTTC.

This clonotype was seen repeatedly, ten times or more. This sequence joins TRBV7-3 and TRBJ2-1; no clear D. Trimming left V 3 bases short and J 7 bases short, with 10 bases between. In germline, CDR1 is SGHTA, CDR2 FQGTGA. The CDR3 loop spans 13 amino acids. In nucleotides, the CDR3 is TGTGCCAGCAGCTTTTCCGTTGGTAATGAGCAGTTCTTC. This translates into CASSFSVGNEQFF.

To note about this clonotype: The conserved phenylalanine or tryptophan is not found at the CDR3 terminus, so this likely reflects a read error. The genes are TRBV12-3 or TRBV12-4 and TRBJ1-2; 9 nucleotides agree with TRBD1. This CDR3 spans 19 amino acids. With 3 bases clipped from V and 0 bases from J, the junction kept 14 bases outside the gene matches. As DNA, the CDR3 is TGTGCCAGCAGTTTTGGTGGAAGGTTCGGACAGGGGTCTAACTATGGCTACACCCTC. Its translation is CASSFGGRFGQGSNYGYTL.

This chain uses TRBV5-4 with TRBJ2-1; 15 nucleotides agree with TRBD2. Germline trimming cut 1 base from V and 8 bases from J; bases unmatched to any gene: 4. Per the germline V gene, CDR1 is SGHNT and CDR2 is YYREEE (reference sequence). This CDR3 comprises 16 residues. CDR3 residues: CASSLSRTSGGDEQFF. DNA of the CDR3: TGTGCCAGCAGCTTGTCCCGGACTAGCGGGGGGGATGAGCAGTTCTTC.

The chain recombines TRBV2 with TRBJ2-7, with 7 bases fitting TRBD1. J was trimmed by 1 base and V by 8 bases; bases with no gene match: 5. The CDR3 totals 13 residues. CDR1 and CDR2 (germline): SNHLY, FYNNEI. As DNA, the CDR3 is TGTGCCAGCGGCCGGGACAGTTCCTACGAGCAGTACTTC. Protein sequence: CASGRDSSYEQYF.

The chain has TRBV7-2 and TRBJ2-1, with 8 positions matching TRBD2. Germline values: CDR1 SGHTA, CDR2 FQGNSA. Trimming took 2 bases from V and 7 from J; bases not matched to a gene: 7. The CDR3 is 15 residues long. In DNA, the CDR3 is TGTGCCAGCAGCTTAACGGGGGGACTAGAGAATGAGCAGTTCTTC. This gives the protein CASSLTGGLENEQFF.